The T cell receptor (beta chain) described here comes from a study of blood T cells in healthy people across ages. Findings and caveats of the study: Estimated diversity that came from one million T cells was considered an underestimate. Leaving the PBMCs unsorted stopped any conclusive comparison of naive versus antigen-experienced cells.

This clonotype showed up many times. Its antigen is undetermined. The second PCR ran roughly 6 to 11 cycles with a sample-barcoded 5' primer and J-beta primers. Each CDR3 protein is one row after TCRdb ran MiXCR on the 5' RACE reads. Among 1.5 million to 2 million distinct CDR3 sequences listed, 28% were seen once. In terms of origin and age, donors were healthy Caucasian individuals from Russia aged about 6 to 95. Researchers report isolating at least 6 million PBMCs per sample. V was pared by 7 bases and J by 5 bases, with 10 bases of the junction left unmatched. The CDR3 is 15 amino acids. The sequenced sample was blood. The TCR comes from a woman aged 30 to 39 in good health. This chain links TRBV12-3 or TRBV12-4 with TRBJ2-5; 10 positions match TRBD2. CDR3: CASKTGLAEGETQYF. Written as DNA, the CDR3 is TGTGCCAGCAAGACCGGACTAGCGGAAGGGGAGACCCAGTACTTC.